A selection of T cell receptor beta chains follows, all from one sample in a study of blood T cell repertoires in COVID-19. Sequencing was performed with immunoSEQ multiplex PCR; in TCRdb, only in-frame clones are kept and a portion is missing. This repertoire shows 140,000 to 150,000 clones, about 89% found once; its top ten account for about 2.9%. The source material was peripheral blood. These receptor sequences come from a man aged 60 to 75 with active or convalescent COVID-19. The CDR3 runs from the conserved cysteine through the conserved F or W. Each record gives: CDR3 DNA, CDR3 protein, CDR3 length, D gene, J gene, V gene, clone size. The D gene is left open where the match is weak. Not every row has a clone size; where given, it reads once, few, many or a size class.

cdr3_nt: TGTGCCAGCACCCCGGATGGCGGTTCTAATGAAAAACTGTTTTTT; cdr3_aa: CASTPDGGSNEKLFF; cdr3_length: 15; d_call: .; j_call: TRBJ1-4; v_call: TRBV28; clone_size: .
cdr3_nt: TGTGCCAACAACGAGACCCAGTACTTC; cdr3_aa: CANNETQYF; cdr3_length: 9; d_call: .; j_call: TRBJ2-5; v_call: TRBV27; clone_size: .
cdr3_nt: TGTGCCATCAGTGAGCCTCTAGCGAGGATTGCTGAGCAGTTCTTC; cdr3_aa: CAISEPLARIAEQFF; cdr3_length: 15; d_call: .; j_call: TRBJ2-1; v_call: TRBV10-3; clone_size: once
cdr3_nt: TGTGCCAGCAGCCCTCAGGGAAACTCCTACGAGCAGTACTTC; cdr3_aa: CASSPQGNSYEQYF; cdr3_length: 14; d_call: .; j_call: TRBJ2-7; v_call: TRBV5-4; clone_size: .
cdr3_nt: TGTGCCAGCAGTTTTAGGGGTGACGGAACCTACGAGCAGTACTTC; cdr3_aa: CASSFRGDGTYEQYF; cdr3_length: 15; d_call: .; j_call: TRBJ2-7; v_call: TRBV28; clone_size: once
cdr3_nt: TGTGCCAGCTCCGAAGGGGGTGGGACTGAAGCTTTCTTT; cdr3_aa: CASSEGGGTEAFF; cdr3_length: 13; d_call: .; j_call: TRBJ1-1; v_call: TRBV18; clone_size: .
cdr3_nt: TGTGCCAGCAGTGGGAGGGGCCTGAATGAAAAACTGTTTTTT; cdr3_aa: CASSGRGLNEKLFF; cdr3_length: 14; d_call: .; j_call: TRBJ1-4; v_call: TRBV28; clone_size: .
cdr3_nt: TGTGCCAGCAGCCCTAACCCTGTGCGAGAGCAGTACTTC; cdr3_aa: CASSPNPVREQYF; cdr3_length: 13; d_call: .; j_call: TRBJ2-7; v_call: TRBV11-1; clone_size: .
cdr3_nt: TGTGCCAGCAGTCGGCGACTAGCGGGGGGAGCCAATGAGCAGTTCTTC; cdr3_aa: CASSRRLAGGANEQFF; cdr3_length: 16; d_call: TRBD2; j_call: TRBJ2-1; v_call: TRBV27; clone_size: .
cdr3_nt: TGTGCCAGCAGGGTAGCAGGCACAGATACGCAGTATTTT; cdr3_aa: CASRVAGTDTQYF; cdr3_length: 13; d_call: .; j_call: TRBJ2-3; v_call: TRBV7-3; clone_size: .
cdr3_nt: TGTGCCAGCAGCCTCTCAACGGGAGTAAGGGGTGAGCAGTTCTTC; cdr3_aa: CASSLSTGVRGEQFF; cdr3_length: 15; d_call: .; j_call: TRBJ2-1; v_call: TRBV9; clone_size: .
cdr3_nt: TGTGCCAGCAGCTTAGCTCTGTACACTGAAGCTTTCTTT; cdr3_aa: CASSLALYTEAFF; cdr3_length: 13; d_call: .; j_call: TRBJ1-1; v_call: TRBV7-8; clone_size: .
cdr3_nt: TGTGCCAGCACCTCACAAACCGGAGCCAACGCCCCCTACGAGCAGTACTTC; cdr3_aa: CASTSQTGANAPYEQYF; cdr3_length: 17; d_call: .; j_call: TRBJ2-7; v_call: TRBV5-4; clone_size: .
cdr3_nt: TGTGCCAGCAGCCCGGGGACAGATAATTCACCCCTCCACTTT; cdr3_aa: CASSPGTDNSPLHF; cdr3_length: 14; d_call: TRBD1; j_call: TRBJ1-6; v_call: TRBV5-4; clone_size: .
cdr3_nt: TGTGCCACCAGTGACCCCCCCCGGGGAATCGATGGCTACACCTTC; cdr3_aa: CATSDPPRGIDGYTF; cdr3_length: 15; d_call: .; j_call: TRBJ1-2; v_call: TRBV24-1; clone_size: .
cdr3_nt: TGTGCCAGCAGCGGTAGGACAGGGGTCGACCGAAACACTGAAGCTTTCTTT; cdr3_aa: CASSGRTGVDRNTEAFF; cdr3_length: 17; d_call: TRBD1; j_call: TRBJ1-1; v_call: TRBV7-8; clone_size: .
cdr3_nt: TGTGCCAGCGGGGAGCGGGATTTCTACGAGCAGTACTTC; cdr3_aa: CASGERDFYEQYF; cdr3_length: 13; d_call: TRBD2; j_call: TRBJ2-7; v_call: TRBV27; clone_size: few